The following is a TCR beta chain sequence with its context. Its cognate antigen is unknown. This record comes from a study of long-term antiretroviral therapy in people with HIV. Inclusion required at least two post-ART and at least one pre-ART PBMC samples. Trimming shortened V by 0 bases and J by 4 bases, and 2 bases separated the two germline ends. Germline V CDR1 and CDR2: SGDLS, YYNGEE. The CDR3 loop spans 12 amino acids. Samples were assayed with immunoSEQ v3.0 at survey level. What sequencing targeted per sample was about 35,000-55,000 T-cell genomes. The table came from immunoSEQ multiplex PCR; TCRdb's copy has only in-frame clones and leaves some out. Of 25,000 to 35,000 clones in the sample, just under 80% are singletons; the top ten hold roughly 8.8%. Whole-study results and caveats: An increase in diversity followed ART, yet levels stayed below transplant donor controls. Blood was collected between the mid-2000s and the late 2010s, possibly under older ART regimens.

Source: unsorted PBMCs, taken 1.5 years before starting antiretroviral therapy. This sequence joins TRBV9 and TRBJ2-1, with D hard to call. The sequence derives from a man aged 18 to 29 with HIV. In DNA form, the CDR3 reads TGTGCCAGCAGCGTAGGGTACAATGAGCAGTTCTTC. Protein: CASSVGYNEQFF.